Following are 28 T cell receptor beta chains from one sample sequenced in a study of blood T cell repertoires in COVID-19. Sequencing was performed with immunoSEQ multiplex PCR; in TCRdb, only in-frame clones are kept and a portion is missing. The sample contains about 110,000 clones, around 75% of which appear only once. The sample taken for sequencing was peripheral blood. The origin of the receptors is a human donor with acute or convalescent COVID-19. The donor label of this sample is uncertain.

V and J are TRBV5-5 and TRBJ1-1; D not certain. Trimming pared 0 bases from V and 3 bases from J, leaving 15 bases between. CDR1 is SGHKS, CDR2 YYEKEE, per germline (reference sequence). The CDR3 extends over 16 amino acids. Written as DNA, the CDR3 is TGTGCCAGCAGCTTGGTGCAGGCGATCCTGGACACTGAAGCTTTCTTT. As protein: CASSLVQAILDTEAFF.

The chain uses TRBV9 and TRBJ2-7, with a possible D match to TRBD2 (7 bases). Trimming left V 7 bases short and J 5 bases short, with 16 bases between. CDR3 length equals 13 residues. CDR1 is SGDLS and CDR2 is YYNGEE in the germline V gene. The CDR3 sequence: CASGGAGLDEQYF. The CDR3 nucleotides are TGTGCCAGCGGGGGGGCAGGGCTCGACGAGCAGTACTTC. The full variable domain, its missing parts supplied by reference TRBV9 and TRBJ2-7, is DSGVTQTPKHLITATGQRVTLRCSPRSGDLSVYWYQQSLDQGLQFLIQYYNGEERAKGNILERFSAQQFPDLHSELNLSSLELGDSALYFCASGGAGLDEQYFGPGTRLTVT.

Only a few counts were recorded for this clone. The chain uses TRBV5-1 and TRBJ2-5; 8 bases fit TRBD1. J gave up 1 base and V 0 bases, and 8 bases lay outside the gene matches. The CDR3 contains 17 residues. The germline gives CDR1 SGHRS, CDR2 YFSETQ. The CDR3 region is CASSLDRDRRLQETQYF. CDR3 DNA: TGCGCCAGCAGCTTGGACCGGGACAGGAGGCTCCAAGAGACCCAGTACTTC.

The chain couples TRBV12-3 or TRBV12-4 to TRBJ1-3, with D hard to call. Trimming removed 3 bases from V and 8 bases from J, with 11 bases in between. The CDR3 has 13 residues. The CDR3 region has the DNA TGTGCCAGCAGTTTGAGGGCTCAAGACACCATATATTTT. Protein product: CASSLRAQDTIYF.

CDR3 amino acids: CASSLTFGTGTPANEQFF. In DNA form, the CDR3 reads TGTGCCAGCAGCTTAACGTTTGGGACAGGGACCCCAGCCAATGAGCAGTTCTTC. This sequence joins TRBV7-3 and TRBJ2-1, with 9 bases matching TRBD1. The length of the CDR3 is 18 residues. V lost 0 bases, J lost 6 bases, and 12 bases stayed unmatched. The germline V gene encodes CDR1 SGHTA and CDR2 FQGTGA.

This clone is medium-sized in the sample. V usage is TRBV28 and J usage is TRBJ1-1, with 9 bases aligning to TRBD1. Germline V CDR1 and CDR2: MDHEN, SYDVKM. This CDR3 region has 13 residues. The V segment lost 8 bases and the J segment 5 bases; nucleotides outside the gene matches: 6. CDR3 DNA: TGTGCCAGCGGTAGGGACAGGGTTACTGAAGCTTTCTTT. It yields the protein CASGRDRVTEAFF. The complete variable domain, with remaining parts taken from reference TRBV28 and TRBJ1-1, reads DVKVTQSSRYLVKRTGEKVFLECVQDMDHENMFWYRQDPGLGLRLIYFSYDVKMKEKGDIPEGYSVSREKKERFSLILESASTNQTSMYLCASGRDRVTEAFFGQGTRLTVV.

The CDR3 DNA reads as TGCAGCTCCAACAGGGGGGGGAACACTGAAGCTTTCTTT. Its protein product is CSSNRGGNTEAFF. The gene calls are TRBV29-1 and TRBJ1-1; 8 nucleotides match TRBD1. J gave up 1 base and V 8 bases, and 6 bases lay outside the gene matches. The CDR3 runs to 13 residues. Germline-derived CDR1 and CDR2 are SQVTM and ANQGSEA.

This chain links TRBV2 with TRBJ1-5, with a possible D match to TRBD1 (5 bases). Germline assignment: CDR1 SNHLY and CDR2 FYNNEI. This CDR3 comprises 15 residues. V lost 7 bases, J lost 3 bases, and 16 bases lay in between. CDR3 DNA sequence: TGTGCCAGCAAAGAGGCAGGGTCTTTCAATCAGCCCCAGCATTTT. Protein product: CASKEAGSFNQPQHF.

This clone was counted a single time. The chain couples TRBV20-1 to TRBJ2-7; TRBD1 aligns across 7 bases. Germline values: CDR1 DFQATT, CDR2 SNEGSKA (reference sequence). Trimming removed 6 bases from V and 6 bases from J; junction bases left unmatched: 26. CDR3 length equals 18 residues. The CDR3 sequence is CSASSFPNPGTEEREQYF. The CDR3 nucleotides read TGCAGTGCCAGTTCTTTCCCTAACCCCGGGACAGAAGAACGCGAGCAGTACTTC.

This rearrangement joins TRBV18 to TRBJ2-1; 7 bases are a match to TRBD2. Germline CDR1 and CDR2: KGHSH and LQKENI. Losses at the gene ends were 3 bases for V and 5 bases for J; bases not matched to a gene: 1. The CDR3 length is 13 residues. The CDR3 DNA sequence: TGTGCCAGCTCACCGGCGGGGGACAATGAGCAGTTCTTC. Its translation: CASSPAGDNEQFF.

The chain combines TRBV7-9 with TRBJ2-2; TRBD1 aligns across 10 bases. CDR3 length equals 17 residues. Germline lookup yields CDR1 SEHNR and CDR2 FQNEAQ (reference sequence). After removal of 5 bases from V and 1 base from J, the junction contained 7 bases not matched to a gene. The DNA of the CDR3 is TGTGCCAGCAGCCCACGGACAGGGGGATGGAACACCGGGGAGCTGTTTTTT. Translation gives CASSPRTGGWNTGELFF.

This sequence joins TRBV6-4 and TRBJ2-3; 9 nucleotides line up with TRBD2. CDR3 length: 14 residues. Trimming cost V 6 bases and J 3 bases; bases outside gene matches: 4. Germline lookup yields CDR1 MRHNA and CDR2 SNTAGT. The CDR3 DNA sequence: TGTGCCAGCAGGGCGGGGGGGCCAACAGATACGCAGTATTTT. This codes for CASRAGGPTDTQYF.

The table lists this clone with a count of one. This chain joins TRBV30 and TRBJ2-5; 12 bases are a match to TRBD1. Trimming took 0 bases from V and 5 from J; bases not matched to a gene: 16. Germline lookup yields CDR1 GTSNPN and CDR2 SVGIG (reference sequence). CDR3 length: 19 residues. CDR3 residues: CAWSVPTSGTGGILETQYF. As DNA, the CDR3 is TGTGCCTGGAGTGTACCCACCTCGGGGACAGGGGGCATTTTGGAGACCCAGTACTTC.

The chain uses TRBV3-1 (or the pseudogene TRBV3-2) and TRBJ2-1, with a possible D match to TRBD2 (5 bases). The CDR3 sequence is 15 residues long. Germline V gives CDR1 LGHDT, CDR2 YNNKEL (reference sequence). V shed 0 bases and J shed 6 bases, with 12 bases lying between them. The CDR3 here is CASSQEVGVANEQFF. CDR3 DNA sequence: TGTGCCAGCAGCCAAGAGGTCGGGGTAGCCAATGAGCAGTTCTTC.

The V gene is TRBV28, the J gene TRBJ2-2, with D possibly TRBD2 on 5 matching bases. Germline CDR1 reads MDHEN; CDR2 reads SYDVKM. The CDR3 extends over 15 amino acids. Trimming took 7 bases from V and 1 from J, leaving 13 bases between them. DNA of the CDR3: TGTGCCAGCAAGGTGAGGGCCGTGAACACCGGGGAGCTGTTTTTT. Translation: CASKVRAVNTGELFF.

The J gene is TRBJ1-6, the V gene TRBV4-2; tentatively, D is TRBD1 (5 bases). V lost 5 bases, J lost 6 bases, and 11 bases lay in between. Per the germline V gene, CDR1 is LGHNA and CDR2 is YNFKEQ. This CDR3 is 14 amino acids long. CDR3 nucleotide sequence: TGTGCCAGCAGCGGGGGAGGGCCTAATTCACCCCTCCACTTT. Translation gives CASSGGGPNSPLHF.

The chain uses TRBV5-1 and TRBJ1-1, with TRBD1 identical over 8 bases. Per the germline V gene, CDR1 is SGHRS and CDR2 is YFSETQ. The CDR3 is 14 residues long. J gave up 1 base and V 6 bases, and 5 bases lay outside the gene matches. This CDR3 is CASNAGTGNTEAFF. The CDR3 bases are TGCGCCAGCAACGCCGGGACAGGGAACACTGAAGCTTTCTTT.

The V and J genes are TRBV4-1 and TRBJ1-1; 12 bases are shared with TRBD1. V dropped 1 base and J dropped 4; count of bases not matched to a gene: 10. Germline CDR1 and CDR2: MGHRA and YSYEKL. There are 18 residues in the CDR3. This chain's CDR3 is CASSQAPGQGALGTEAFF. In DNA form, the CDR3 reads TGCGCCAGCAGCCAAGCTCCGGGACAGGGGGCTCTGGGCACTGAAGCTTTCTTT.

This clone was seen a few times. CDR3 nucleotides: TGTGCCAGCAGCGCGTCTAGCGGGGGGGCCACCGGGGAGCTGTTTTTT. Its translation is CASSASSGGATGELFF. The gene calls are TRBV5-8 and TRBJ2-2; 12 bases agree with TRBD2. Germline V gene sequence: CDR1 SGHTS, CDR2 YDEGEE. The CDR3 loop spans 16 amino acids. Trimming at V came to 4 bases and at J to 4 bases, leaving 5 bases not matched to a gene.

The V call is TRBV7-9, the J call TRBJ2-3; 9 bases agree with TRBD2. Germline V CDR1 and CDR2: SEHNR, FQNEAQ (reference sequence). Losses at the gene ends were 0 bases for V and 4 bases for J; bases not matched to a gene: 8. This CDR3 is 17 amino acids long. The CDR3 DNA follows: TGTGCCAGCAGCTTAGCTAGCGGGGGCCCTGGCGCAGATACGCAGTATTTT. It specifies CASSLASGGPGADTQYF. The entire variable domain, with the rest obtained from reference TRBV7-9 and TRBJ2-3, is as follows: DTGVSQNPRHKITKRGQNVTFRCDPISEHNRLYWYRQTLGQGPEFLTYFQNEAQLEKSRLLSDRFSAERPKGSFSTLEIQRTEQGDSAMYLCASSLASGGPGADTQYFGPGTRLTVL.

This sequence joins TRBV19 and TRBJ2-2, with 8 bases lining up with TRBD1. The V segment lost 3 bases and the J segment 1 base; nucleotides outside the gene matches: 4. Germline CDR1 is LNHDA and CDR2 is SQIVND (reference sequence). The CDR3 runs to 16 residues. The CDR3 spells CASSMSRGQNTGELFF. CDR3 nucleotides: TGTGCCAGTAGTATGAGCAGGGGGCAGAACACCGGGGAGCTGTTTTTT.

The gene calls are TRBV5-1 and TRBJ2-2; D is unresolved. This CDR3 spans 12 amino acids. The germline V and J ends were trimmed by 7 bases and 1 base, with 5 bases remaining between them. The germline V gene encodes CDR1 SGHRS and CDR2 YFSETQ. The DNA of the CDR3 is TGCGCCAGCGGAGAGAACACCGGGGAGCTGTTTTTT. This translates into CASGENTGELFF.

This clone was recorded many times. This chain joins TRBV7-9 and TRBJ1-2; D is uncertain. CDR1 and CDR2 (germline): SEHNR, FQNEAQ (reference sequence). The CDR3 runs 14 residues. Trimming shortened V by 2 bases and J by 5 bases, and 12 bases separated the two germline ends. CDR3 sequence reads: CASSLIGAGYGYTF. The CDR3 DNA follows: TGTGCCAGCAGCTTAATAGGTGCGGGTTATGGCTACACCTTC.

The chain is built from TRBV25-1 and TRBJ2-1; the D gene is possibly TRBD1 (5 bases). Germline V lookup: CDR1 MGHDK, CDR2 SYGVNS. The V gene lost 4 bases and the J gene lost 7 bases, with 20 bases spanning the gap. The CDR3 loop spans 16 amino acids. The CDR3 DNA reads as TGTGCCAGCAGTGGACTTTGGGCCAGGGATGCAAATGAGCAGTTCTTC. Translating it yields CASSGLWARDANEQFF.

The chain links TRBV11-2 to TRBJ2-2, with 8 nucleotides matching TRBD1. CDR1 is SGHAT and CDR2 is FQNNGV in the germline V gene. J was trimmed by 2 bases and V by 5 bases; bases with no gene match: 4. The CDR3 runs to 15 residues. As DNA, the CDR3 is TGTGCCAGCAGCCTCAGGGGGCGTAACACCGGGGAGCTGTTTTTT. Its protein is CASSLRGRNTGELFF. The whole variable domain, remainder taken from reference TRBV11-2 and TRBJ2-2, is EAGVAQSPRYKIIEKRQSVAFWCNPISGHATLYWYQQILGQGPKLLIQFQNNGVVDDSQLPKDRFSAERLKGVDSTLKIQPAKLEDSAVYLCASSLRGRNTGELFFGEGSRLTVL.

V and J are TRBV28 and TRBJ1-3; no reliable D call. Germline-derived CDR1 and CDR2 are MDHEN and SYDVKM. Trimming cost V 3 bases and J 0 bases, with 12 bases left between them. This CDR3 comprises 16 residues. The CDR3 spells CASSFLPLSSGNTIYF. CDR3 bases: TGTGCCAGCAGTTTCCTACCATTGAGCTCTGGAAACACCATATATTTT.

This rearrangement joins TRBV19 to TRBJ2-3, with 8 bases aligning to TRBD1. The CDR3 contains 15 residues. CDR1 LNHDA and CDR2 SQIVND come from the germline V gene (reference sequence). After removal of 6 bases from V and 3 bases from J, the junction contained 8 bases not matched to a gene. CDR3 in DNA: TGTGCCAGTAGCCCGGACAGGGCCGGGACAGATACGCAGTATTTT. Amino acid sequence: CASSPDRAGTDTQYF. Full variable domain (rest looked up from reference TRBV19 and TRBJ2-3): DGGITQSPKYLFRKEGQNVTLSCEQNLNHDAMYWYRQDPGQGLRLIYYSQIVNDFQKGDIAEGYSVSREKKESFPLTVTSAQKNPTAFYLCASSPDRAGTDTQYFGPGTRLTVL.

The chain uses TRBV3-1 (or the pseudogene TRBV3-2) and TRBJ2-1, with a tentative D call TRBD1 (6 bases). The CDR3 has 12 amino acids. Germline-derived CDR1 and CDR2 are LGHDT and YNNKEL (reference sequence). Trimming took off 0 bases at V and 12 bases at J, with 9 bases between the two ends. The CDR3 DNA reads as TGTGCCAGCAGCCAAGAGGGCAGGGGGCAGTTCTTC. Protein: CASSQEGRGQFF.